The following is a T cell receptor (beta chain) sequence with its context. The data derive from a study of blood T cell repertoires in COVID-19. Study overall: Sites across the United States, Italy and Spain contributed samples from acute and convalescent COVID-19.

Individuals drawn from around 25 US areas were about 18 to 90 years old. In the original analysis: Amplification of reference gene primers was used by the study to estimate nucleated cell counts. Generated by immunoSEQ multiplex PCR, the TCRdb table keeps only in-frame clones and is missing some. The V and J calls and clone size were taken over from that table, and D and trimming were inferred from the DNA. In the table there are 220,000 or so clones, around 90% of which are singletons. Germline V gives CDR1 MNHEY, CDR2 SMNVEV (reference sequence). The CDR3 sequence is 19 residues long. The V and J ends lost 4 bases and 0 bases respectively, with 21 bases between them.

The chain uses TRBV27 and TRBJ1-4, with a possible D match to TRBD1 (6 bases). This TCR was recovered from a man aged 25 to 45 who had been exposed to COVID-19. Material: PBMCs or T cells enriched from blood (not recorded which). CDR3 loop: CASSSRSGAGAPTNEKLFF. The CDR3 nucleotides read TGTGCCAGCAGTTCACGCTCTGGGGCGGGGGCCCCAACTAATGAAAAACTGTTTTTT.